This T cell receptor (beta chain) stems from a study of T cell repertoires in cytomegalovirus infection. Notes on the study in general: The cumulative frequency of public TCR beta families identified carriers of CMV plus the relevant HLA. In two of eight donors, the top clonotype was HLA-C-restricted CMV-specific.

Worth noting for this clonotype: Antigen specificity is unknown.

TCRdb passed the reads through MiXCR, listing each CDR3 protein once. The sample includes approximately 750,000 distinct CDR3 sequences, roughly 36% of them seen just once. Germline CDR1 is MGHRA and CDR2 is YSYEKL. The V end lost 5 bases, the J end lost 3 bases, and 14 bases lay between the germline ends. This CDR3 has 15 residues. Sequencing was done on a sample of PBMCs. The genes are TRBV4-1 and TRBJ1-5, with D perhaps TRBD1 (6 bases). The clonotype was recovered from a human donor in good health (CMV status not recorded). Some clones in this sample may be carry-over from other donors' samples. This CDR3 is CASSATGQPNQPQHF. The CDR3 nucleotides are TGCGCCAGCAGCGCCACCGGACAGCCCAATCAGCCCCAGCATTTT.